These 26 T cell receptor beta chains were all obtained from the same sample, sequenced in a study of blood T cell repertoires in COVID-19. Profiled with immunoSEQ multiplex PCR; TCRdb holds only in-frame clones, not every one. Of approximately 250,000 clones listed, around nine tenths were seen once; the top ten hold about 8.6%. The specimen was peripheral blood. These TCRs come from a man aged 40-55 years with active or convalescent COVID-19.

This clone has only one observation. This specimen includes other DNA sequences encoding the same CDR3. The chain uses TRBV6-5 and TRBJ1-2; TRBD1 aligns across 7 bases. V shed 4 bases, J shed 5 bases, and the junction held 7 bases outside the gene matches. This CDR3 spans 14 amino acids. CDR1 is MNHEY and CDR2 is SVGAGI in the germline V gene. Written as DNA, the CDR3 is TGTGCCAGCAGTTCGACAGGGAGAGGGTATGGCTACACCTTC. This translates into CASSSTGRGYGYTF.

This clone has a handful of counts. The chain combines TRBV10-1 with TRBJ2-7, with 10 nucleotides matching TRBD1. This CDR3 has 14 residues. V was pared by 6 bases and J by 5 bases, with 7 bases of the junction left unmatched. The germline gives CDR1 WNHNN, CDR2 SYGVQD (reference sequence). The CDR3 spells CASSSGQGLNEQYF. The CDR3 region has the DNA TGCGCCAGCAGCTCGGGACAGGGGCTCAACGAGCAGTACTTC.

The V call is TRBV15, the J call TRBJ1-5; perhaps TRBD1 as D (5 bases). Trimming pared 0 bases from V and 3 bases from J, leaving 9 bases between. From germline, CDR1 is LNHNV and CDR2 YYDKDF (reference sequence). The CDR3 covers 15 residues. The CDR3 sequence: CATSRDPGNNQPQHF. The CDR3 DNA reads TGTGCCACCAGCAGAGATCCAGGGAACAATCAGCCCCAGCATTTT.

The chain employs TRBV6-5 and TRBJ2-1; D unclear. CDR1 and CDR2 (germline): MNHEY, SVGAGI. CDR3 length: 11 amino acids. Trimming took 8 bases from V and 6 from J, leaving 8 bases between them. Here the CDR3 reads CASRSFNEQFF. CDR3 in DNA: TGTGCCAGCCGTTCGTTCAATGAGCAGTTCTTC.

V and J are TRBV3-1 (or the pseudogene TRBV3-2) and TRBJ1-2, with D hard to call. Germline CDR1 is LGHDT and CDR2 is YNNKEL (reference sequence). The CDR3 sequence is 15 residues long. Trimming took off 3 bases at V and 8 bases at J, with 19 bases between the two ends. CDR3 sequence reads: CASSQEWEQDSGYTF. The CDR3 DNA is TGTGCCAGCAGCCAGGAGTGGGAGCAGGATAGCGGCTACACCTTC.

The V call is TRBV3-1 (or the pseudogene TRBV3-2), the J call TRBJ1-6; no clear D gene. V dropped 1 base and J dropped 6 bases, with 16 bases sitting between them. The CDR3 has 17 amino acids. Germline V CDR1 and CDR2: LGHDT, YNNKEL (reference sequence). CDR3 amino acids: CASSQGSGWYSNSPLHF. The CDR3 nucleotides read TGTGCCAGCAGCCAAGGTTCGGGGTGGTATTCTAATTCACCCCTCCACTTT.

This rearrangement joins TRBV11-2 to TRBJ2-1; D might be TRBD2 (6 bases). Germline CDR1 and CDR2: SGHAT and FQNNGV. The CDR3 consists of 14 residues. Trimming shortened V by 6 bases and J by 8 bases, and 17 bases separated the two germline ends. Written as DNA, the CDR3 is TGTGCCAGCAGTAGCCTAGCGAGGGTCGATGAGCAGTTCTTC. Residues: CASSSLARVDEQFF.

The chain combines TRBV19 with TRBJ1-6; D is perhaps TRBD1 (5 bases). Germline V lookup: CDR1 LNHDA, CDR2 SQIVND (reference sequence). The CDR3 length is 13 residues. V lost 6 bases and J lost 6, with 9 bases in between. The CDR3 sequence is CASSGTSNSPLHF. For the CDR3, the DNA is TGTGCCAGTAGCGGGACTTCTAATTCACCCCTCCACTTT.

The gene calls are TRBV5-1 and TRBJ2-3; 8 positions agree with TRBD2. With V trimmed by 0 bases and J by 4 bases, 7 bases remained unmatched. This CDR3 contains 16 residues. CDR1 is SGHRS and CDR2 is YFSETQ in the germline V gene. DNA for the CDR3: TGCGCCAGCAGCTTGGCCGCGGGGGGCTCAGCAGATACGCAGTATTTT. Amino acid sequence: CASSLAAGGSADTQYF.

The chain has TRBV7-9 and TRBJ2-1; TRBD1 aligns across 10 bases. In germline, CDR1 is SEHNR, CDR2 FQNEAQ (reference sequence). Germline trimming cut 5 bases from V and 5 bases from J; bases unmatched to any gene: 9. CDR3 length equals 16 residues. CDR3: CASSNPDRGLDNEQFF. The DNA for the CDR3 is TGTGCCAGCAGCAACCCCGACAGGGGGCTAGACAATGAGCAGTTCTTC.

Only one count was recorded for this clone. This chain joins TRBV5-5 and TRBJ1-2; D is possibly TRBD1 (5 bases). V was pared by 1 base and J by 6 bases, with 19 bases between. The CDR3 is 16 amino acids. Germline V CDR1 and CDR2: SGHKS, YYEKEE (reference sequence). The CDR3 is CASSLIRRQGEDGYTF. The CDR3 DNA is TGTGCCAGCAGCTTGATAAGGCGTCAGGGCGAGGATGGCTACACCTTC.

Only a few counts were recorded for this clone. The chain carries TRBV27 and TRBJ1-5; 9 positions agree with TRBD1. Looked up from germline, CDR1 is MNHEY and CDR2 is SMNVEV (reference sequence). This CDR3 is 15 amino acids long. V dropped 5 bases and J dropped 4; count of bases not matched to a gene: 6. The CDR3 bases are TGTGCCAGCAGTACAGGGGGCCTCTTGAATCAGCCCCAGCATTTT. Translation: CASSTGGLLNQPQHF.

The table lists this clone with a few counts. The chain links TRBV19 to TRBJ1-6; D may be TRBD1 (5 bases). Germline lookup yields CDR1 LNHDA and CDR2 SQIVND (reference sequence). The CDR3 spans 15 residues. V lost 2 bases to trimming and J lost 7 bases, with 12 bases between them. As DNA, the CDR3 is TGTGCCAGTAGTATATTTGGGGCACCCAATTCACCCCTCCACTTT. Its protein product is CASSIFGAPNSPLHF.

The rearrangement uses TRBV30 and TRBJ1-4; perhaps TRBD1 as D (5 bases). The germline V and J ends were trimmed by 2 bases and 0 bases, with 16 bases remaining between them. The CDR3 has 17 residues. CDR1 and CDR2 from the germline V gene are GTSNPN and SVGIG (reference sequence). CDR3 in amino acids: CAWSTRPYRSTNEKLFF. The CDR3 DNA is TGTGCCTGGAGTACACGCCCGTACAGGTCAACTAATGAAAAACTGTTTTTT.

The rearrangement uses TRBV6-6 and TRBJ1-1, with TRBD1 identical over 9 bases. With 6 bases clipped from V and 5 bases from J, the junction kept 10 bases outside the gene matches. This CDR3 comprises 15 residues. Germline V gene data show CDR1 as MNHNY and CDR2 as SVGAGI (reference sequence). The CDR3 coding sequence is TGTGCCAGCAGGGGGGGACAGGGAATATCTACTGAAGCTTTCTTT. It codes for CASRGGQGISTEAFF.

The chain carries TRBV5-4 and TRBJ2-7, with TRBD2 matching over 9 bases. Per the germline V gene, CDR1 is SGHNT and CDR2 is YYREEE (reference sequence). The CDR3 covers 14 residues. V lost 4 bases to trimming and J lost 6 bases; unmatched junction nucleotides: 8. The CDR3 sequence is CASSTGTSPSEQYF. CDR3 nucleotides: TGTGCCAGCAGCACCGGGACTAGCCCTAGCGAGCAGTACTTC.

The sample holds a few counts of this clone. The chain employs TRBV29-1 and TRBJ2-7, with TRBD2 identical over 13 bases. V dropped 5 bases and J dropped 3; count of bases not matched to a gene: 7. This CDR3 is 15 amino acids long. Germline V gene lookup returns CDR1 SQVTM and CDR2 ANQGSEA. CDR3 nucleotides: TGCAGCGTTACCCCCACTAGCGGGGGGGGCTACGAGCAGTACTTC. It specifies CSVTPTSGGGYEQYF.

This clone was seen only a few times. The chain uses TRBV4-1 and TRBJ2-2, with 7 positions matching TRBD1. The CDR3 covers 20 residues. Trimming at V came to 2 bases and at J to 1 base, leaving 16 bases not matched to a gene. Germline CDR1 MGHRA, CDR2 YSYEKL. The CDR3 region has the DNA TGCGCCAGCAGCCAACCATCGGGGTCGCGGAACAGGGGGAACACCGGGGAGCTGTTTTTT. It codes for CASSQPSGSRNRGNTGELFF.

This clone showed up just once. V and J are TRBV30 and TRBJ1-1; D is unresolved. The CDR3 covers 15 residues. Germline CDR1 GTSNPN, CDR2 SVGIG (reference sequence). Trimming took off 2 bases at V and 5 bases at J, with 18 bases between the two ends. CDR3 residues: CAWSLYSGGVTEAFF. In DNA form, the CDR3 reads TGTGCCTGGAGTCTGTACAGCGGCGGTGTTACTGAAGCTTTCTTT.

CDR3 in DNA: TGTGCCCAGGCACAGGGCGGTGAAAAACTGTTTTTT. Amino acid sequence: CAQAQGGEKLFF. The chain is built from TRBV30 and TRBJ1-4; D perhaps matches TRBD1 (6 bases). Germline values: CDR1 GTSNPN, CDR2 SVGIG (reference sequence). V dropped 8 bases and J dropped 7 bases, with 14 bases sitting between them. CDR3 length: 12 residues.

The V gene is TRBV24-1, the J gene TRBJ1-5, with D possibly matching TRBD1 (5 bases). Trimming stripped 5 bases from V and 0 bases from J, with 16 bases between. This CDR3 is 17 amino acids long. Per the germline V gene, CDR1 is KGHDR and CDR2 is SFDVKD. The chain's CDR3 is CATSAGPDSFSNQPQHF. As DNA, the CDR3 is TGTGCCACCAGTGCAGGGCCCGATTCCTTTAGCAATCAGCCCCAGCATTTT.

The chain is built from TRBV12-3 or TRBV12-4 and TRBJ2-1; the match to TRBD1 covers 8 bases. The ends lost 3 bases at V and 15 bases at J; junction bases unmatched: 4. This CDR3 comprises 11 residues. CDR3 sequence: CASSFGQGRFF. CDR3 in DNA: TGTGCCAGCAGTTTTGGACAGGGACGGTTCTTC.

The CDR3 DNA follows: TGTGCCAGCAGCCAGGGACTAGCGGGAGAGAGTGAGCAGTTCTTC. It specifies CASSQGLAGESEQFF. V and J are TRBV14 and TRBJ2-1; 14 bases fit TRBD2. Per germline, CDR1 SGHDN and CDR2 FVKESK. The CDR3 length is 15 residues. The ends lost 3 bases at V and 9 bases at J; junction bases unmatched: 4.

The V call is TRBV12-3 or TRBV12-4, the J call TRBJ1-1; D unclear. This CDR3 has 13 residues. V was shortened by 4 bases and J by 2 bases, with 8 bases between the two germline ends. The CDR3 region is CASSSTLNTEAFF. In DNA, the CDR3 is TGTGCCAGCAGTTCGACATTAAACACTGAAGCTTTCTTT.

The rearrangement joins TRBV7-2 to TRBJ2-6; 8 bases are a match to TRBD2. The CDR3 sequence is 19 residues long. From germline, CDR1 is SGHTA and CDR2 FQGNSA. The ends lost 5 bases at V and 0 bases at J; junction bases unmatched: 12. The CDR3 DNA sequence: TGTGCCAGCAGCACGTGGACTAGCAGCGGAAGCTCTGGGGCCAACGTCCTGACTTTC. The encoded protein is CASSTWTSSGSSGANVLTF.

The rearrangement joins TRBV13 to TRBJ2-3; maybe TRBD1 (8 bases). V gave up 5 bases and J gave up 1 base, with 25 bases separating them. CDR3 length equals 19 residues. CDR1 is PRHDT and CDR2 is FYEKMQ in the germline V gene (reference sequence). The CDR3 region has the DNA TGTGCCAGCAGCCGAACTCGGGACAGGCCCCGGGAGGGCACAGATACGCAGTATTTT. Amino acid sequence: CASSRTRDRPREGTDTQYF.